This T cell receptor beta chain came from a study of T-cell reconstitution after alpha-beta-depleted transplantation in children. The TCRbeta library incorporated unique molecular identifiers. In TCRdb, the PCR reads were re-called with MiXCR into one record per CDR3 protein. The data contain 300,000 to 400,000 distinct CDR3 sequences, about an eighth of them singletons. V was shortened by 4 bases and J by 9 bases, with 28 bases between the two germline ends. The germline V gene has CDR1 MNHEY and CDR2 SVGAGI. The CDR3 is made up of 18 amino acids. This sample comprised PBMCs, obtained from the stem cell graft. The V gene is TRBV6-5, the J gene TRBJ2-1, with TRBD2 as a possible D gene (6 bases). This clonotype was obtained from a human donor who donated a stem cell graft to a child with Fanconi anemia. The CDR3 sequence: CASSFLSRDFRPPGEQFF. DNA of the CDR3: TGTGCCAGCAGTTTCCTCTCCCGGGACTTCCGACCTCCCGGTGAGCAGTTCTTC.